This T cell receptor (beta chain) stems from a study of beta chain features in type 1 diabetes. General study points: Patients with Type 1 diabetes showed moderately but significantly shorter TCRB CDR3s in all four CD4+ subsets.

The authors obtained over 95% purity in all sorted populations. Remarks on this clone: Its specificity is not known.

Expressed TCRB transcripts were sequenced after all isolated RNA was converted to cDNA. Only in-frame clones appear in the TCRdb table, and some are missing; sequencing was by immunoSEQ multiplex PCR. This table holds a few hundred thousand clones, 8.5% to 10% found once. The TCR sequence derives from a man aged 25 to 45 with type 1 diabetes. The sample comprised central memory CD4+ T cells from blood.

The CDR3 bases are TGTGCCACCAGCAGAGGGGGGCGTACGGCTGGAAACACCATATATTTT. This encodes CATSRGGRTAGNTIYF. V is TRBV15 and J is TRBJ1-3; D possibly corresponds to TRBD1 (6 bases). V lost 1 base to trimming and J lost 2 bases, with 12 bases between them. Germline V gene sequence: CDR1 LNHNV, CDR2 YYDKDF (reference sequence). This CDR3 contains 16 residues.